This T cell receptor beta chain was obtained from a study of Graves' ophthalmopathy and Graves' hyperthyroidism. The sequenced template was RNA, covering the TCR beta CDR3 region. The library came from an HTBI-primed first-round RT-PCR and a second-round multiplex PCR. MiXCR, run by TCRdb on the multiplex PCR reads, gives a single entry per CDR3 protein. The table shows 900,000 to 1,200,000 distinct CDR3 sequences, with about two fifths occurring only once. The receptor's source is an adult man with Graves' hyperthyroidism. Sequencing was carried out using peripheral blood or thyroid tissue (not recorded which).

The CDR3 nucleotides are TGTGCCAGCAGTGCGTATGGCTCTGGAAACACCATATATTTT. The encoded protein is CASSAYGSGNTIYF. The rearrangement uses TRBV6-5 and TRBJ1-3; the D is unclear. This CDR3 has 14 residues. Trimming removed 5 bases at V and 0 bases at J, with 8 bases between. Germline values: CDR1 MNHEY, CDR2 SVGAGI.